This TCR beta chain is from a study of T cell changes during pregnancy in multiple sclerosis. Germline CDR1 and CDR2: MRHNA and SNTAGT. CDR3 length: 13 residues. V lost 5 bases and J lost 5, with 10 bases in between. Repertoires were generated with immunoSEQ multiplex PCR, while TCRdb's copy carries only in-frame clones and drops some. The table shows tens of thousands of clones, with 91% occurring only once. The origin of this receptor is a female donor with multiple sclerosis, enrolled in a pregnancy study. This chain links TRBV6-4 with TRBJ1-5; the D gene is possibly TRBD1 (5 bases). Sample: peripheral blood, taken before pregnancy. The CDR3 loop reads CASSRGEDQPQHF. The CDR3 bases are TGTGCCAGCAGTCGGGGGGAGGATCAGCCCCAGCATTTT.